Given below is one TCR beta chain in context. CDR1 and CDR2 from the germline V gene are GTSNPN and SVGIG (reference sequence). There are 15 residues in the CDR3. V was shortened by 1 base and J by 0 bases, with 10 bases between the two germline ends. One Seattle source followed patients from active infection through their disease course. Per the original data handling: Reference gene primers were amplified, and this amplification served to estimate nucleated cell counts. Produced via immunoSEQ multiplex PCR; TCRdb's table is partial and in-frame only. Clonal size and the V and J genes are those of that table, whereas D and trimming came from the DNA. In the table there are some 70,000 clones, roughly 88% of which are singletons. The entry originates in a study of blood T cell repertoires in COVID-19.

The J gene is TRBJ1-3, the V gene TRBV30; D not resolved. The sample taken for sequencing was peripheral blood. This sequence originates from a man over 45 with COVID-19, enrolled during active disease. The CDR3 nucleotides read TGTGCCTGGAGTGCGGTCCTGAGCTCTGGAAACACCATATATTTT. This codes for CAWSAVLSSGNTIYF.